The rows below give T cell receptor beta chains drawn from one sample of a study of cytomegalovirus exposure and HLA in healthy donors. Data came from immunoSEQ multiplex PCR; TCRdb stores just in-frame clones and leaves some out. The table lists about 130,000 clones, approximately 72% of them singletons. The sample was PBMCs. Receptors were obtained from a human donor in good health. CDR3s include the opening cysteine and the closing phenylalanine or tryptophan.

CDR3 protein: CASSELQDWRRGYTF
V gene: TRBV6-1

CDR3 protein: CASSSRASGPYEQYF
V gene: TRBV6-6

CDR3 protein: CASSLSRVLEQYF
V gene: TRBV7-2

CDR3 protein: CASSLNMVQFF
V gene: TRBV21-1

CDR3 protein: CASSLSHNRAGAFF
V gene: TRBV27

CDR3 protein: CASSDRVGAEKLFF
V gene: TRBV2

CDR3 protein: CASSVVAGKLSDTQYF
V gene: TRBV9

CDR3 protein: CASSLNIGGRGTNEKLFF
V gene: TRBV27

CDR3 protein: CASSDGSHRDYGYTF
V gene: TRBV6-1

CDR3 protein: CSSSESGTSGGEQYF
V gene: TRBV7-9

CDR3 protein: CASSLAQRVQPQHF
V gene: TRBV5-7

CDR3 protein: CASAGTTNEKLFF
V gene: TRBV2

CDR3 protein: CASSLLGQGAAVNSPLHF
V gene: TRBV13

CDR3 protein: CASRDREGDEF
V gene: TRBV10-2

CDR3 protein: CASSRDRMAEAFF
V gene: TRBV5-1

CDR3 protein: CASSPAGTGADTQYF
V gene: TRBV11-3

CDR3 protein: CASSVVQGTGELFF
V gene: TRBV9

CDR3 protein: CASSIRGRSYEQYF
V gene: TRBV19

CDR3 protein: CASSKAGRGMNTEAFF
V gene: TRBV21-1

CDR3 protein: CASMRDTEAFF
V gene: TRBV2

CDR3 protein: CASSLSPGNEQYF
V gene: TRBV27

CDR3 protein: CASSFEAGVLPGELFF
V gene: TRBV5-5

CDR3 protein: CASREGQAFGGYTF
V gene: TRBV19